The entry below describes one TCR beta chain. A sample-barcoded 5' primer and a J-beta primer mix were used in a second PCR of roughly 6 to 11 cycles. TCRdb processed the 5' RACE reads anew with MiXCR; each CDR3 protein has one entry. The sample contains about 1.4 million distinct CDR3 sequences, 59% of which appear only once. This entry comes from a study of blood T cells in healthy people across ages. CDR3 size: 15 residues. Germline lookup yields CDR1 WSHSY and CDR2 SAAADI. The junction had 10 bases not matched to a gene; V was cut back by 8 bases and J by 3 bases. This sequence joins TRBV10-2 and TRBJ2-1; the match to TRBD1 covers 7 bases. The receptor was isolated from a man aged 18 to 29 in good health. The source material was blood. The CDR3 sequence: CASGPDRVGYNEQFF. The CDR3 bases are TGCGCCAGCGGCCCTGACAGGGTCGGCTACAATGAGCAGTTCTTC.